This T cell receptor beta chain was observed in a study of T-cell memory formation after mild COVID-19. General study points: The study found contracting CD4+ clones mainly in CM and EM and contracting CD8+ clones in EMRA.

Constant-segment primers were used for 5'RACE, and the resulting TCR alpha and TCR beta cDNA libraries carried sample barcodes and UMIs. TCRdb independently ran MiXCR on the 5' RACE reads; one entry per CDR3 protein. Among 350,000 to 450,000 distinct CDR3 sequences listed, under 30% were seen once. Points on this clonotype: Its antigen is undetermined.

The CDR3 is 15 residues long. Germline CDR1 is SGHAT and CDR2 is FQDESV (reference sequence). The V end lost 1 base, the J end lost 5 bases, and 14 bases lay between the germline ends. Sequencing was done on a sample of PBMCs or a T cell subset sorted from them (not recorded which). V usage is TRBV11-1 and J usage is TRBJ2-5; D remains unclear. This TCR derives from an adult woman who had mild COVID-19 (a few samples of this study predate the infection). Cell type and time point are not known. The CDR3 DNA follows: TGTGCCAGCAGCTTAGGCGTCGAGAAGTTGGAGACCCAGTACTTC. This gives the protein CASSLGVEKLETQYF.